A selection of T cell receptor beta chains follows, all from one sample in a study of response to subunit inactivated influenza vaccine. TCRdb itself ran the RT-PCR reads through MiXCR, one entry per CDR3 protein. The sample records roughly 760,000 distinct CDR3 sequences, around 20% being singletons. Sequences were derived from PBMCs from blood, sampled approximately 5 days after vaccination. The receptors derive from a man between 50 and 59 years old who received an inactivated influenza vaccine. Each CDR3 is given with its conserved first and last residue. D genes are given only for firm matches. Clone size is shown for a subset of rows, as once, few, many or a class of expanded clone.

>TRBV15|-|TRBJ2-5|TRBD1
CATSRASSGTDYQETQYF
TGTGCCACCAGCAGAGCCTCTTCCGGGACAGATTACCAAGAGACCCAGTACTTC
>TRBV20-1|few|TRBJ2-4|-
CSAPGLAKNIQYF
TGCAGTGCTCCGGGGTTAGCCAAAAACATTCAGTACTTC
>TRBV24-1|-|TRBJ2-2|TRBD1
CATSDSSGQGGSNTGELFF
TGTGCCACCAGTGATTCGTCTGGACAGGGGGGTTCGAACACCGGGGAGCTGTTTTTT
>TRBV5-1|-|TRBJ2-1|TRBD2
CASSLVTGGGNEQFF
TGCGCCAGCAGCTTGGTCACGGGGGGAGGGAATGAGCAGTTCTTC
>TRBV27|-|TRBJ1-2|-
CASSLLNQGNKGGYTF
TGTGCCAGCAGTTTACTCAACCAGGGGAATAAGGGTGGCTACACCTTC
>TRBV20-1|-|TRBJ2-1|TRBD2
CSARALAGGHPSEQFF
TGCAGTGCTAGAGCCCTAGCGGGAGGCCATCCCAGTGAGCAGTTCTTC
>TRBV12-3/TRBV12-4|-|TRBJ2-3|-
CASSIHSSTDTQYF
TGTGCCAGCAGTATACACTCTAGCACAGATACGCAGTATTTT
>TRBV7-2|-|TRBJ2-3|TRBD2
CASSVTSGGAGDTQYF
TGTGCCAGCAGCGTTACTAGCGGGGGGGCCGGGGATACGCAGTATTTT
>TRBV12-3/TRBV12-4|-|TRBJ2-2|-
CASSPIRENTGELFF
TGTGCCAGCAGTCCTATTCGTGAGAACACCGGGGAGCTGTTTTTT
>TRBV20-1|few|TRBJ2-1|TRBD2
CSARGAGGRINEQFF
TGCAGTGCTCGGGGGGCGGGAGGTCGCATTAATGAGCAGTTCTTC
>TRBV20-1|-|TRBJ2-5|-
CSARVAAKETQYF
TGCAGTGCTAGAGTGGCTGCCAAAGAGACCCAGTACTTC
>TRBV4-2|-|TRBJ2-7|TRBD1
CASSQDPGTGLDEQYF
TGTGCCAGCAGCCAAGACCCAGGGACAGGGCTCGACGAGCAGTACTTC
>TRBV5-1|-|TRBJ2-3|TRBD1
CASSLGDRSTDTQYF
TGCGCCAGCAGCTTGGGGGACAGGAGCACAGATACGCAGTATTTT
>TRBV20-1|few|TRBJ2-1|TRBD2
CSARESGITSGRINEQFF
TGCAGTGCTAGGGAAAGTGGAATAACTAGCGGGAGGATAAATGAGCAGTTCTTC
>TRBV11-1|few|TRBJ2-7|TRBD1
CASSPGTDQIYEQYF
TGTGCCAGCAGCCCAGGGACAGACCAAATCTACGAGCAGTACTTC
>TRBV5-1|many|TRBJ2-7|TRBD2
CASSLHSGEGYEQYF
TGCGCCAGCAGCTTGCATAGCGGGGAGGGCTACGAGCAGTACTTC
>TRBV3-1|few|TRBJ2-2|TRBD2
CASRTGAGETGELFF
TGTGCCAGCAGGACAGGAGCGGGAGAAACCGGGGAGCTGTTTTTT
>TRBV4-2|-|TRBJ2-1|TRBD2
CASSQASGAFDKQFF
TGTGCCAGCAGCCAAGCTAGCGGGGCTTTCGATAAGCAGTTCTTC
>TRBV29-1|many|TRBJ2-5|-
CSVEVDRQTQYF
TGCAGCGTTGAAGTGGACAGACAGACCCAGTACTTC
>TRBV20-1|many|TRBJ2-7|-
CSVEDRSSYEQYF
TGCAGTGTTGAGGACCGGAGCTCCTACGAGCAGTACTTC
>TRBV20-1|-|TRBJ1-4|-
CSAIPPVGDEKLFF
TGCAGTGCCATCCCCCCCGTCGGGGACGAAAAACTGTTTTTT
>TRBV7-8|-|TRBJ2-7|-
CASSSGVRTYEQYF
TGTGCCAGCAGCTCCGGGGTCAGAACCTACGAGCAGTACTTC
>TRBV24-1|-|TRBJ2-1|-
CATSDRHEGGFNEQFF
TGTGCCACCAGTGATCGACACGAGGGGGGTTTCAATGAGCAGTTCTTC
>TRBV10-3|-|TRBJ1-5|-
CAIRGDNHQPQHF
TGTGCCATCAGGGGGGACAATCATCAGCCCCAGCATTTT
>TRBV6-2/TRBV6-3|-|TRBJ2-7|TRBD1
CASSYLTGGSYEQYF
TGTGCCAGCAGTTACTTGACAGGGGGATCCTACGAGCAGTACTTC
>TRBV20-1|few|TRBJ1-2|-
CSARELQDYYGYTF
TGCAGTGCTAGAGAACTACAGGACTACTATGGCTACACCTTC
>TRBV28|-|TRBJ2-7|-
CASSAQNRKYEQYF
TGTGCCAGCAGTGCTCAAAATAGGAAGTACGAGCAGTACTTC
>TRBV5-8|few|TRBJ1-2|-
CASSFIGWSGYTF
TGTGCCAGCAGCTTTATCGGGTGGTCGGGCTACACCTTC
>TRBV4-3|-|TRBJ2-5|TRBD1
CASSQDTGGGGETQYF
TGCGCCAGCAGCCAAGATACAGGGGGAGGCGGGGAGACCCAGTACTTC
>TRBV9|-|TRBJ2-1|-
CASSLVSFNEQFF
TGTGCCAGCAGTCTAGTTTCCTTCAATGAGCAGTTCTTC
>TRBV20-1|-|TRBJ2-1|-
CSAMVRFSYNEQFF
TGCAGTGCTATGGTCCGCTTCTCCTACAATGAGCAGTTCTTC
>TRBV20-1|few|TRBJ2-7|TRBD2
CSAQYTSGGSYEQYF
TGCAGTGCTCAATATACTAGCGGGGGTTCCTACGAGCAGTACTTC
>TRBV10-3|many|TRBJ1-5|TRBD1
CAIGLDRNQPQHF
TGTGCCATCGGCTTGGACAGGAATCAGCCCCAGCATTTT
>TRBV6-4|few|TRBJ1-1|-
CASSDSPTKIRAFF
TGTGCCAGCAGTGACTCTCCGACAAAAATACGAGCTTTCTTT
>TRBV3-1|-|TRBJ2-1|-
CASSSTSLSYNEQFF
TGTGCCAGCAGCAGCACTAGCCTCTCCTACAATGAGCAGTTCTTC
>TRBV2|few|TRBJ2-5|TRBD2
CASASGRETQYF
TGTGCCAGCGCTAGCGGGAGGGAGACCCAGTACTTC
>TRBV4-3|-|TRBJ1-4|TRBD1
CASSYRGQDNEKLFF
TGCGCCAGCAGCTACAGGGGGCAGGATAATGAAAAACTGTTTTTT
>TRBV5-1|many|TRBJ2-3|-
CASRPSSSTDTQYF
TGCGCCAGCAGACCATCCTCTAGCACAGATACGCAGTATTTT
>TRBV12-3/TRBV12-4|-|TRBJ2-3|-
CASVQFRKSTDTQYF
TGTGCCAGCGTCCAGTTTAGGAAGAGTACAGATACGCAGTATTTT
>TRBV12-3/TRBV12-4|-|TRBJ2-1|TRBD1
CASSIRGLDNEQFF
TGTGCCAGCAGTATTAGGGGGCTCGACAATGAGCAGTTCTTC
>TRBV7-3|-|TRBJ2-5|-
CASSLKGRQGQTQETQYF
TGTGCCAGCAGCTTAAAAGGAAGGCAGGGACAAACCCAAGAGACCCAGTACTTC
>TRBV7-9|few|TRBJ1-2|TRBD1
CASSPWTGDYGYTF
TGTGCCAGCAGCCCCTGGACAGGGGACTATGGCTACACCTTC
>TRBV6-1|-|TRBJ1-1|TRBD1
CASRSTGDGAEAFF
TGTGCCAGCAGAAGTACAGGGGACGGTGCTGAAGCTTTCTTT
>TRBV11-2|-|TRBJ1-1|TRBD1
CASSLEGRGHAFF
TGTGCCAGCAGCTTAGAAGGCAGGGGGCACGCTTTCTTT
>TRBV28|-|TRBJ2-7|-
CASSPPLGPVYEQYF
TGTGCCAGCAGCCCCCCTTTGGGCCCCGTCTACGAGCAGTACTTC
>TRBV6-5|few|TRBJ1-2|TRBD1
CASSYLGTGGQYFYGYTF
TGTGCCAGCAGTTACCTGGGGACAGGGGGCCAATACTTCTATGGCTACACCTTC
>TRBV7-2|few|TRBJ2-5|-
CASRNRVDEWTQYF
TGTGCCAGCAGGAACAGGGTGGATGAGTGGACCCAGTACTTC
>TRBV9|-|TRBJ2-1|TRBD2
CASSGRTSGFYNEQFF
TGTGCCAGCAGCGGGAGGACTAGCGGGTTTTACAATGAGCAGTTCTTC
>TRBV2|-|TRBJ1-1|TRBD1
CASNGQGDTEAFF
TGTGCCAGCAACGGACAGGGGGACACTGAAGCTTTCTTT
>TRBV18|-|TRBJ2-1|-
CASSIIAEYNEQFF
TGTGCCAGCTCAATTATAGCGGAATACAATGAGCAGTTCTTC
>TRBV24-1|-|TRBJ2-7|TRBD1
CATSGTGAYEQYF
TGTGCCACCAGTGGGACAGGCGCCTACGAGCAGTACTTC
>TRBV6-2/TRBV6-3|-|TRBJ1-1|-
CASSYRVENTEAFF
TGTGCCAGCAGTTACAGGGTGGAGAACACTGAAGCTTTCTTT
>TRBV20-1|-|TRBJ2-5|TRBD1
CSGSGTAKETQYF
TGCAGCGGCTCCGGGACAGCGAAAGAGACCCAGTACTTC
>TRBV12-3/TRBV12-4|many|TRBJ2-3|TRBD2
CASRTSGGYTQYF
TGTGCCAGCAGGACTAGCGGGGGTTATACGCAGTATTTT
>TRBV5-1|-|TRBJ2-1|-
CASSLGRASSYNEQFF
TGCGCCAGCAGCTTGGGGCGGGCAAGCTCCTACAATGAGCAGTTCTTC
>TRBV18|few|TRBJ2-4|TRBD1
CASSLGQGVWDIQYF
TGTGCCAGCTCACTTGGACAGGGTGTGTGGGACATTCAGTACTTC
>TRBV20-1|-|TRBJ1-5|-
CSAPNQGVGNQPQHF
TGCAGTGCACCGAATCAGGGAGTGGGCAATCAGCCCCAGCATTTT
>TRBV29-1|-|TRBJ2-5|TRBD2
CSVVSGSTIETQYF
TGCAGCGTGGTTAGCGGGAGTACCATAGAGACCCAGTACTTC